This T cell receptor beta chain was retrieved from a study of T-cell memory formation after mild COVID-19. The TCR alpha and TCR beta cDNA libraries, bearing sample barcodes and UMIs, were generated by 5'RACE using constant-segment primers. TCRdb re-derived calls from the 5' RACE reads in MiXCR, one entry per CDR3 protein. Among 450,000 or so distinct CDR3 sequences listed, about 19% were seen once. Findings of the study overall: Day 15 to 85 contractors were CD4/CD8 balanced; later expanders leaned CD4+. Detection of some responders pre-infection suggested pre-existing cross-reactive memory T cells participated.

The CDR3 length is 13 residues. Trimming pared 4 bases from V and 4 bases from J, leaving 10 bases between. In germline, CDR1 is SEHNR, CDR2 FQNEAQ (reference sequence). This clonotype came up a few times. Antigen specificity is unknown. The sample comprised PBMCs or a T cell subset sorted from them (not recorded which). The receptor was isolated from an adult woman who had mild COVID-19 (a few samples of this study predate the infection). Cell type and time point are not known. This chain joins TRBV7-9 and TRBJ1-1; D is undetermined. The CDR3 DNA reads as TGTGCCAGCAGCTCGGACTTGTCCACTGAAGCTTTCTTT. Translation: CASSSDLSTEAFF.